Listed here are 10 T cell receptor beta chains from one sample, sequenced in a study of blood T cells in healthy people across ages. Primers used in a second PCR of about 6 to 11 cycles were a sample-barcoded 5' primer and a J-beta primer mix. TCRdb analysed the 5' RACE reads with MiXCR anew, one entry per CDR3 protein. The sample consists of around 850,000 distinct CDR3 sequences, 36% of them appearing once. The sequenced material came from blood. These receptors originate from a man younger than 35 in good health.

This sequence joins TRBV4-2 and TRBJ2-3, with D tentatively TRBD2 (6 bases). Germline V lookup: CDR1 LGHNA, CDR2 YNFKEQ. There are 15 residues in the CDR3. Trimming shortened V by 0 bases and J by 3 bases, and 10 bases separated the two germline ends. DNA for the CDR3: TGTGCCAGCAGCCAAGACGAGCGGGTGACAGATACGCAGTATTTT. Translated: CASSQDERVTDTQYF.

Many counts were recorded for this clonotype. The chain employs TRBV27 and TRBJ2-3, with D perhaps being TRBD1 or TRBD2 (5 bases each). In germline, CDR1 is MNHEY, CDR2 SMNVEV (reference sequence). The CDR3 extends over 12 amino acids. The V and J ends lost 8 bases and 4 bases respectively, with 10 bases between them. CDR3 in amino acids: CASVGAADTQYF. The CDR3 coding sequence is TGTGCCAGCGTCGGGGCTGCAGATACGCAGTATTTT.

This clonotype was seen more than once but under ten times. This chain connects TRBV5-1 to TRBJ1-2, with D perhaps TRBD1 (6 bases). Germline V lookup: CDR1 SGHRS, CDR2 YFSETQ. The CDR3 runs to 14 residues. V dropped 0 bases and J dropped 8 bases, with 14 bases sitting between them. The CDR3 region has the DNA TGCGCCAGCAGCTTGGAGGTGACAGGCGGCGGCTACACCTTC. Translation gives CASSLEVTGGGYTF.

Here the CDR3 reads CASSPERGRAKYF. The CDR3 DNA reads TGCGCCAGCAGCCCGGAACGAGGACGAGCTAAGTATTTT. The genes are TRBV5-1 and TRBJ2-3; D ambiguous. Germline V gene lookup returns CDR1 SGHRS and CDR2 YFSETQ. With 4 bases removed from V and 13 bases from J, the gap between germline ends came to 19 bases. This CDR3 region has 13 residues.

There are many counts of this clonotype. V gene TRBV20-1 combines with J gene TRBJ2-7; D is possibly TRBD1 (5 bases). Germline V CDR1 and CDR2: DFQATT, SNEGSKA (reference sequence). Trimming removed 0 bases from V and 3 bases from J, with 12 bases in between. The CDR3 consists of 14 residues. CDR3 in amino acids: CSARDRATIYEQYF. Here the CDR3 DNA reads TGCAGTGCTAGAGACAGGGCTACTATCTACGAGCAGTACTTC.

The chain has TRBV7-2 and TRBJ1-5; D may be TRBD1 (6 bases). Germline V gene data show CDR1 as SGHTA and CDR2 as FQGNSA. V lost 5 bases and J 0 bases, leaving 8 bases between the germline ends. CDR3 length: 14 amino acids. CDR3 protein: CASSVDSSNQPQHF. The CDR3 nucleotides are TGTGCCAGCAGCGTGGACAGTAGCAATCAGCCCCAGCATTTT.

The table lists this clonotype with a few counts. J is TRBJ2-3 and V is TRBV4-3; 12 bases align to TRBD2. J was trimmed by 2 bases and V by 1 base; bases with no gene match: 4. CDR1 and CDR2 from the germline V gene are LGHNA and YSLEER. The CDR3 runs to 17 residues. CDR3 nucleotides: TGCGCCAGCAGCCAAGGGACTAGCGGGGCAATCACAGATACGCAGTATTTT. Translation: CASSQGTSGAITDTQYF.

Concerning this clonotype itself: Just one base apart from a much larger clone, this may be a read error. The CDR3 spells CASSSEGGLADTQYF. CDR3 in DNA: TGTGCCAGCAGCTCGGAGGGGGGATTGGCAGATACGCAGTATTTT. J is TRBJ2-3 and V is TRBV12-3 or TRBV12-4; D tentatively reads TRBD1 or TRBD2 (6 bases each). V lost 6 bases, J lost 4 bases, and 17 bases lay in between. CDR3 size: 15 residues.

This chain uses TRBV2 with TRBJ2-3, with 8 bases identical to TRBD2. There are 15 residues in the CDR3. Germline assignment: CDR1 SNHLY and CDR2 FYNNEI. Trimming removed 6 bases from V and 0 bases from J; junction bases left unmatched: 5. CDR3 sequence reads: CASRGLVVSTDTQYF. For the CDR3, the DNA is TGTGCCAGCAGGGGACTAGTTGTAAGCACAGATACGCAGTATTTT.

The J gene is TRBJ2-5, the V gene TRBV6-6, with D maybe TRBD2 (6 bases). V lost 5 bases, J lost 5 bases, and 15 bases lay in between. The germline V gene has CDR1 MNHNY and CDR2 SVGAGI (reference sequence). The CDR3 totals 14 residues. CDR3 DNA sequence: TGTGCCAGCAGTCAACGGGACTTGAGGGAGACCCAGTACTTC. It codes for CASSQRDLRETQYF.